This T cell receptor beta chain was captured by sequencing in a study of CD8+ T cells in alopecia areata. Overall study: A regimen of oral tofacitinib, 5 to 10 mg twice daily, was given to treated patients. Severity in treated patients was scored by percentage of scalp area affected.

Once RNA had been extracted, it was reverse transcribed into cDNA to act as the sequencing template. Generated by immunoSEQ multiplex PCR, the TCRdb table keeps only in-frame clones and is missing some. The sample includes about 42,000 clones, approximately 65% of them seen just once. Treatment noted: oral pan-JAK inhibitor, 5-10 mg twice daily. Study results and limitations: Administration of tofacitinib significantly diminished scalp clonality and expanded CD8+ clones within the top 100.

In this sample, this clone turned up once. The target antigen is unknown. This sequence was found in a human donor with alopecia areata. The specimen comprised CD8+ T cells sorted from blood, sampled at week 4, from a patient treated with tofacitinib.

The CDR3 DNA sequence: TGCAGCGTTGAAGAGGGGGGTACGGAGGGCTACACCTTC. Its translation: CSVEEGGTEGYTF. The chain combines TRBV29-1 with TRBJ1-2, with D perhaps TRBD1 (5 bases). This CDR3 is built from 13 residues. Per the germline V gene, CDR1 is SQVTM and CDR2 is ANQGSEA. V was cut by 0 bases and J by 8 bases, with 13 bases left in between. Drawing the rest from reference TRBV29-1 and TRBJ1-2, the complete variable domain is SAVISQKPSRDICQRGTSLTIQCQVDSQVTMMFWYRQQPGQSLTLIATANQGSEATYESGFVIDKFPISRPNLTFSTLTVSNMSPEDSSIYLCSVEEGGTEGYTFGSGTRLTVV.